Each of the 20 T cell receptor beta chains below was sequenced from the same sample in a study of shared clonotypes between healthy human individuals. Sequencing was performed with immunoSEQ multiplex PCR; in TCRdb, only in-frame clones are kept and a portion is missing. The repertoire includes 1,400,000 or so clones, approximately 98.5% of them detected once, and roughly 0.35% sits in the top ten. Sequenced sample: naive CD4+ T cells sorted from blood. Subset in this sample: CD45RA+ positively selected. The receptors derive from a man in his thirties or forties in good health.

The V call is TRBV5-1, the J call TRBJ1-3; perhaps TRBD1 as D (5 bases). The ends were cut back, 4 bases at V and 7 bases at J, with 15 bases in the middle. This CDR3 region has 14 residues. Germline CDR1 reads SGHRS; CDR2 reads YFSETQ. The DNA of the CDR3 is TGCGCCAGCAGCCCCGGGGCCCTGAGGAACACCATATATTTT. Protein sequence: CASSPGALRNTIYF.

The V call is TRBV4-1, the J call TRBJ2-7; D remains ambiguous. V was clipped by 2 bases and J by 3 bases, with 17 bases between them. This CDR3 has 16 amino acids. CDR1 is MGHRA and CDR2 is YSYEKL in the germline V gene. The CDR3 DNA reads as TGCGCCAGCAGCCAAACGGTACGGCCGTGGGGCTACGAGCAGTACTTC. This gives the protein CASSQTVRPWGYEQYF.

This rearrangement joins TRBV15 to TRBJ2-7; D remains unclear. The CDR3 length is 15 residues. The germline V gene encodes CDR1 LNHNV and CDR2 YYDKDF (reference sequence). Trimming removed 0 bases at V and 2 bases at J, with 11 bases between. The CDR3 protein is CATSREWSQTYEQYF. The DNA for the CDR3 is TGTGCCACCAGCAGAGAATGGTCCCAAACCTACGAGCAGTACTTC.

The CDR3 is CASSPQVSGTYEQYF. The DNA for the CDR3 is TGTGCCAGCTCACCGCAGGTTTCGGGGACCTACGAGCAGTACTTC. V is TRBV18 and J is TRBJ2-7; D may be TRBD2 (5 bases). V lost 3 bases to trimming and J lost 2 bases, with 14 bases between them. The CDR3 contains 15 residues. Germline V lookup: CDR1 KGHSH, CDR2 LQKENI.

V is TRBV18 and J is TRBJ2-1; TRBD2 matches 10 bases. Trimming cost V 4 bases and J 8 bases; bases outside gene matches: 8. The CDR3 runs to 15 residues. Germline assignment: CDR1 KGHSH and CDR2 LQKENI. DNA for the CDR3: TGTGCCAGCTCACTAAGCGGGGGGGGAACGGATGAGCAGTTCTTC. Its protein is CASSLSGGGTDEQFF.

The genes are TRBV7-2 and TRBJ2-7; the D gene is possibly TRBD2 (6 bases). Trimming shortened V by 5 bases and J by 2 bases, and 16 bases separated the two germline ends. Germline assignment: CDR1 SGHTA and CDR2 FQGNSA. The CDR3 loop spans 15 amino acids. In DNA, the CDR3 is TGTGCCAGCAGCCCCACTAGCTTGGGAACCTACGAGCAGTACTTC. Protein: CASSPTSLGTYEQYF.

The V and J genes are TRBV5-1 and TRBJ2-1; 12 nucleotides agree with TRBD1. Germline lookup yields CDR1 SGHRS and CDR2 YFSETQ. J gave up 8 bases and V 3 bases, and 3 bases lay outside the gene matches. This CDR3 region has 14 residues. CDR3 amino acids: CASSWDRGQDEQFF. The CDR3 DNA is TGCGCCAGCAGCTGGGACAGGGGGCAGGATGAGCAGTTCTTC.

This chain connects TRBV4-1 to TRBJ1-2, with D possibly matching TRBD1 (6 bases). The V gene's germline CDR1 is MGHRA and CDR2 YSYEKL. CDR3 length: 15 amino acids. V was clipped by 2 bases and J by 7 bases, with 17 bases between them. The DNA for the CDR3 is TGCGCCAGCAGCCAATTTATCGCGGGGGCTGGTGGCTACACCTTC. Translated, it gives CASSQFIAGAGGYTF.

This chain joins TRBV4-1 and TRBJ2-7; 9 bases are a match to TRBD1. The CDR3 totals 19 residues. V lost 3 bases, J lost 3 bases, and 18 bases stayed unmatched. The germline V gene encodes CDR1 MGHRA and CDR2 YSYEKL. The CDR3 loop is CASSHAVPGQGRGLYEQYF. The DNA for the CDR3 is TGCGCCAGCAGCCATGCTGTCCCGGGACAGGGCCGTGGCCTCTACGAGCAGTACTTC.

This chain joins TRBV9 and TRBJ2-7; TRBD2 aligns across 11 bases. CDR1 is SGDLS, CDR2 YYNGEE, per germline. This CDR3 has 15 residues. With 4 bases clipped from V and 3 bases from J, the junction kept 6 bases outside the gene matches. CDR3 loop: CASSSGLADFYEQYF. The CDR3 DNA reads as TGTGCCAGCAGCTCGGGACTAGCGGACTTCTACGAGCAGTACTTC.

This sequence joins TRBV6-1 and TRBJ2-3; TRBD1 agrees at 9 bases. This CDR3 is built from 15 residues. Germline trimming cut 5 bases from V and 2 bases from J; bases unmatched to any gene: 5. Germline CDR1 and CDR2: MNHNS and SASEGT. The chain's CDR3 is CASSLDRGYTDTQYF. DNA for the CDR3: TGTGCCAGCAGTTTAGACAGGGGGTACACAGATACGCAGTATTTT.

V usage is TRBV7-9 and J usage is TRBJ2-1; 8 bases are a match to TRBD2. The CDR3 runs 16 residues. V lost 5 bases to trimming and J lost 5 bases; unmatched junction nucleotides: 11. Germline lookup yields CDR1 SEHNR and CDR2 FQNEAQ (reference sequence). The chain's CDR3 is CASSPRPSGRDNEQFF. CDR3 sequence (DNA): TGTGCCAGCAGCCCCCGTCCCAGCGGGAGAGACAATGAGCAGTTCTTC.

The V gene is TRBV18, the J gene TRBJ1-1; no clear D gene. CDR3 length: 13 residues. The germline gives CDR1 KGHSH, CDR2 LQKENI. Trimming took off 4 bases at V and 6 bases at J, with 12 bases between the two ends. CDR3: CASSLKREAEAFF. The CDR3 nucleotides read TGTGCCAGCTCACTCAAGAGGGAGGCTGAAGCTTTCTTT.

Concerning this clone: The sample holds other DNA sequences that translate to the same CDR3. The chain joins TRBV10-3 to TRBJ2-5; 11 bases line up with TRBD2. V shed 2 bases, J shed 5 bases, and the junction held 7 bases outside the gene matches. CDR3 size: 16 residues. The V gene's germline CDR1 is ENHRY and CDR2 SYGVKD. The CDR3 DNA reads as TGTGCCATCAGTGAGGGGCTAGCGGGAGGTGGGGAGACCCAGTACTTC. Residues: CAISEGLAGGGETQYF.

The V call is TRBV5-4, the J call TRBJ1-3, with TRBD1 as a possible D gene (5 bases). The germline gives CDR1 SGHNT, CDR2 YYREEE (reference sequence). CDR3 length: 16 amino acids. The V end was cut by 4 bases, the J end by 0 bases, with 14 bases between. The CDR3 DNA is TGTGCCAGCAGCGACCAGGGCAGCCCCTCTGGAAACACCATATATTTT. Protein sequence: CASSDQGSPSGNTIYF.

The V gene is TRBV28, the J gene TRBJ1-4; D gene uncertain. Germline CDR1 reads MDHEN; CDR2 reads SYDVKM. The CDR3 loop spans 12 amino acids. Between the trimmed V and J ends, which lost 7 bases and 11 bases, there was a span of 14 bases. The CDR3 DNA reads as TGTGCCAGCACCACCAATCCCTGGAAACTGTTTTTT. Encoded protein: CASTTNPWKLFF.

This chain links TRBV2 with TRBJ2-3; no clear D gene. Germline assignment: CDR1 SNHLY and CDR2 FYNNEI. Trimming removed 7 bases from V and 0 bases from J, with 11 bases in between. CDR3 length: 14 amino acids. This CDR3 is CASTLQASTDTQYF. The CDR3 region has the DNA TGTGCCAGCACCTTGCAAGCTAGCACAGATACGCAGTATTTT.

The chain is built from TRBV19 and TRBJ1-5; 7 bases agree with TRBD1. The CDR3 has 17 residues. V was clipped by 0 bases and J by 6 bases; unmatched bases: 11. The germline CDR1 and CDR2 sequences are LNHDA and SQIVND (reference sequence). DNA for the CDR3: TGTGCCAGTAGTATAGATCTATATAGGGGGCTTAGTCAGCCCCAGCATTTT. As protein: CASSIDLYRGLSQPQHF.

This clone was counted once. The V call is TRBV7-3, the J call TRBJ2-2; 7 nucleotides align to TRBD2. This CDR3 has 15 amino acids. Germline CDR1 SGHTA, CDR2 FQGTGA. V dropped 2 bases and J dropped 6; count of bases not matched to a gene: 6. In DNA, the CDR3 is TGTGCCAGCAGCTTAGCGGGAGTGGGCGCCGGGGAGCTGTTTTTT. The encoded protein is CASSLAGVGAGELFF.

This clone showed up just once. This chain links TRBV5-4 with TRBJ2-7; D remains ambiguous. The CDR3 has 15 amino acids. The V gene lost 0 bases and the J gene lost 5 bases, with 15 bases spanning the gap. Germline V CDR1 and CDR2: SGHNT, YYREEE (reference sequence). CDR3 sequence reads: CASSLAVDPLHEQYF. CDR3 DNA: TGTGCCAGCAGCTTGGCGGTTGACCCTCTACACGAGCAGTACTTC. Combining the CDR3 with reference TRBV5-4 and TRBJ2-7 gives the whole variable domain ETGVTQSPTHLIKTRGQQVTLRCSSQSGHNTVSWYQQALGQGPQFIFQYYREEENGRGNFPPRFSGLQFPNYSSELNVNALELDDSALYLCASSLAVDPLHEQYFGPGTRLTVT.